Listed here are 17 T cell receptor beta chains from one sample, sequenced in a study of CD8+CD57+ T cells in acquired aplastic anemia. Genomic DNA, the template, was used for profiling of the TCR beta VDJ and CDR3. TCRdb reprocessed the reads via MiXCR and lists one record per CDR3 protein. The data hold under 200,000 distinct CDR3 sequences, with around 45% observed a single time. The sample consisted of sorted CD4+, CD8+, or CD8+CD57+ T cells (not recorded which) from PBMCs. The receptor set was obtained from a human donor in good health.

The V gene is TRBV24-1, the J gene TRBJ2-5; no clear D. CDR1 and CDR2 from the germline V gene are KGHDR and SFDVKD. The CDR3 contains 12 residues. The germline V and J ends were trimmed by 0 bases and 5 bases, with 3 bases remaining between them. CDR3 in DNA: TGTGCCACCAGTGATTTGCTGGAGACCCAGTACTTC. It codes for CATSDLLETQYF.

The chain uses TRBV20-1 and TRBJ2-1, with D uncertain. Germline CDR1 reads DFQATT; CDR2 reads SNEGSKA (reference sequence). The CDR3 sequence is 15 residues long. Deletions cut 4 bases from V and 5 bases from J, with 18 bases between. The CDR3 here is CSATPWGNGDNEQFF. CDR3 sequence (DNA): TGCAGTGCTACCCCATGGGGAAACGGTGACAATGAGCAGTTCTTC.

With regard to this clonotype: This could be a read error, since a much larger clone is one nucleotide away. The rearrangement joins TRBV2 to TRBJ2-4; 10 bases agree with TRBD2. In germline, CDR1 is SNHLY, CDR2 FYNNEI. The CDR3 runs to 18 residues. The chain's CDR3 is CGSGYSSSSGGIGNIQYF. The CDR3 DNA sequence: TGTGGCAGCGGATACTCAAGCTCTAGCGGGGGAATAGGGAACATTCAGTACTTC.

This clonotype showed up many times. V is TRBV20-1 and J is TRBJ1-5, with TRBD1 as a possible D gene (5 bases). This CDR3 is 17 amino acids long. Trimming stripped 7 bases from V and 2 bases from J, with 24 bases between. The germline V gene encodes CDR1 DFQATT and CDR2 SNEGSKA (reference sequence). CDR3 DNA sequence: TGCAGTGTCCCGGGGCCAGGGAATATCGGGGGCAATCAGCCCCAGCATTTT. Translated: CSVPGPGNIGGNQPQHF.

This clonotype was counted ten times or more. The rearrangement links TRBV24-1 to TRBJ2-2; possibly TRBD2 for D (6 bases). The germline V gene encodes CDR1 KGHDR and CDR2 SFDVKD. The CDR3 has 14 amino acids. V lost 4 bases and J lost 6, with 11 bases in between. The DNA of the CDR3 is TGTGCCACCAGTGACCGGGGGATCGCCGGGGAGCTGTTTTTT. It specifies CATSDRGIAGELFF.

The chain carries TRBV29-1 and TRBJ2-1; weak D call: TRBD2 (6 bases). Deletions cut 6 bases from V and 5 bases from J, with 14 bases between. This CDR3 comprises 13 residues. The germline V gene has CDR1 SQVTM and CDR2 ANQGSEA. CDR3 sequence: CSVTGLGDNEQFF. The CDR3 region has the DNA TGCAGCGTCACGGGACTGGGGGACAATGAGCAGTTCTTC.

V is TRBV25-1 and J is TRBJ2-1; no clear D gene. The V gene's germline CDR1 is MGHDK and CDR2 SYGVNS. V lost 3 bases, J lost 8 bases, and 17 bases lay in between. CDR3 length: 15 amino acids. The CDR3 loop reads CASSEQSPRNDEQFF. Here the CDR3 DNA reads TGTGCCAGCAGTGAGCAGTCCCCGAGAAACGATGAGCAGTTCTTC.

Turning to this clonotype: A read error may be the cause here, since a much bigger clone is one base away. The chain recombines TRBV3-1 with TRBJ1-2; D not resolved. This CDR3 is built from 11 residues. The germline V gene encodes CDR1 LGHDT and CDR2 YNNKEL (reference sequence). This chain's CDR3 is CASSQYDGYAF. CDR3 sequence (DNA): TGTGCCAGCAGCCAATACGATGGCTACGCCTTC.

This clonotype was recorded at least ten times. The J gene is TRBJ2-2, the V gene TRBV19, with D hard to call. The V gene lost 7 bases and the J gene lost 5 bases, with 5 bases spanning the gap. Per germline, CDR1 LNHDA and CDR2 SQIVND (reference sequence). This CDR3 spans 11 amino acids. The CDR3 spells CASTVTGELFF. The CDR3 region has the DNA TGTGCCAGTACCGTGACCGGGGAGCTGTTTTTT.

CDR3 loop: CASSHARDGPNEQFF. The CDR3 DNA reads TGTGCCAGCAGCCACGCAAGGGACGGCCCCAATGAGCAGTTCTTC. The chain joins TRBV3-1 to TRBJ2-1, with D perhaps matching TRBD1 or TRBD2 (5 bases each). The germline V gene has CDR1 LGHDT and CDR2 YNNKEL (reference sequence). Trimming pared 3 bases from V and 6 bases from J, leaving 15 bases between. The CDR3 sequence is 15 residues long.

The table lists this clonotype with many counts. J is TRBJ2-3 and V is TRBV20-1, with D possibly TRBD1 on 6 matching bases. The CDR3 loop spans 15 amino acids. The ends were cut back, 0 bases at V and 4 bases at J, with 14 bases in the middle. Germline CDR1 DFQATT, CDR2 SNEGSKA (reference sequence). The CDR3 loop reads CSARDASGAPDTQYF. In DNA form, the CDR3 reads TGCAGTGCTAGAGATGCATCAGGGGCCCCAGATACGCAGTATTTT.

Concerning this clonotype itself: Just one base apart from a much larger clone, this may be a read error. This CDR3 fails to terminate in the conserved phenylalanine or tryptophan, so it likely reflects a read error. The chain links TRBV5-1 to TRBJ2-5, with unresolved D. This CDR3 comprises 11 residues. The ends were cut back, 5 bases at V and 3 bases at J, with 5 bases in the middle. The V gene's germline CDR1 is SGHRS and CDR2 YFSETQ. CDR3 coding DNA: TGCGCCAGCAGAGTTGAAGAGACCCAGTACCTC. Translated: CASRVEETQYL.

This clonotype came up many times. The chain carries TRBV5-4 and TRBJ2-7; D may be TRBD2 (6 bases). The CDR3 contains 13 residues. Trimming pared 9 bases from V and 1 base from J, leaving 14 bases between. Germline loops: CDR1 SGHNT, CDR2 YYREEE (reference sequence). CDR3 amino acids: CATTTLASYEQYF. In DNA, the CDR3 is TGTGCCACCACCACCCTAGCGTCCTACGAGCAGTACTTC.

The J gene is TRBJ2-2, the V gene TRBV14; weak D call: TRBD2 (5 bases). V was clipped by 6 bases and J by 0 bases, with 17 bases between them. In germline, CDR1 is SGHDN, CDR2 FVKESK. This CDR3 spans 17 amino acids. For the CDR3, the DNA is TGTGCCAGCAGATCAACCGGGGTCTCCGCGAACACCGGGGAGCTGTTTTTT. Protein: CASRSTGVSANTGELFF.

This clonotype appeared many times. The CDR3 DNA follows: TGTGCCAGCAGCCGTAATGTCCGGGGCCGAGAGACCCAGTACTTC. It specifies CASSRNVRGRETQYF. The J gene is TRBJ2-5, the V gene TRBV5-6; D may be TRBD1 or TRBD2 (5 bases each). CDR1 is SGHDT and CDR2 is YYEEEE in the germline V gene. The V and J ends lost 4 bases and 4 bases respectively, with 17 bases between them. The CDR3 is 15 amino acids.

On this clonotype itself: A much bigger clone sits one base away, suggesting this may be a read error. This rearrangement joins TRBV6-2 or TRBV6-3 to TRBJ2-3; TRBD2 might be the D (7 bases). Germline CDR1 reads MNHEY; CDR2 reads SVGEGT. There are 16 residues in the CDR3. CDR3 sequence reads: CASRPRSGGGTDTQSF. DNA of the CDR3: TGTGCCAGCAGGCCACGATCTGGCGGGGGCACAGATACGCAGTCTTTT.

The chain recombines TRBV24-1 with TRBJ2-7; no clear D gene. CDR1 and CDR2 from the germline V gene are KGHDR and SFDVKD. Trimming pared 6 bases from V and 6 bases from J, leaving 8 bases between. The CDR3 spans 11 residues. For the CDR3, the DNA is TGTGCCACCAGTCCGGGCGGCGAGCAGTACTTC. This encodes CATSPGGEQYF.